The 9 T cell receptor beta chains below all came from one sample that was sequenced in a study of blood T cell repertoires in COVID-19. Using immunoSEQ multiplex PCR, the repertoire was profiled, and TCRdb retains in-frame clones only, with some absent. The table records around 84,000 clones, around 87% of them present only once. Material: peripheral blood. The receptors here all came from a man at least 80 years old with active or convalescent COVID-19.

This chain connects TRBV4-1 to TRBJ1-2, with 7 bases aligning to TRBD1. V was pared by 0 bases and J by 6 bases, with 13 bases of the junction left unmatched. The CDR3 sequence is 17 residues long. Germline loops: CDR1 MGHRA, CDR2 YSYEKL. The CDR3 bases are TGCGCCAGCAGCCAAGAGAGCCGACAGGGTGAATTGGATGGCTACACCTTC. Translation gives CASSQESRQGELDGYTF.

CDR3 nucleotides: TGTGCCAGCAGGTTTCCGGGAGGAGAGACCCAGTACTTC. Encoded protein: CASRFPGGETQYF. V usage is TRBV2 and J usage is TRBJ2-5, with 7 bases fitting TRBD2. The CDR3 runs to 13 residues. V shed 6 bases and J 4 bases; nucleotides not matched to a gene: 5. Germline lookup yields CDR1 SNHLY and CDR2 FYNNEI.

This chain uses TRBV3-1 (or the pseudogene TRBV3-2) with TRBJ1-4; 9 bases are a match to TRBD1. V lost 4 bases and J lost 2; bases outside the gene matches: 5. The CDR3 is made up of 16 amino acids. Germline assignment: CDR1 LGHDT and CDR2 YNNKEL (reference sequence). The CDR3 reads CASSPGQGSTNEKLFF. For the CDR3, the DNA is TGTGCCAGCAGCCCGGGACAGGGCTCCACTAATGAAAAACTGTTTTTT.

The chain uses TRBV7-8 and TRBJ2-5, with D perhaps TRBD2 (5 bases). The CDR3 loop spans 15 amino acids. Trimming removed 0 bases at V and 5 bases at J, with 13 bases between. Germline loops: CDR1 SGHVS, CDR2 FQNEAQ. CDR3 sequence: CASSLAEAGWETQYF. CDR3 nucleotides: TGTGCCAGCAGCTTAGCGGAGGCGGGTTGGGAGACCCAGTACTTC. The full variable domain, its missing parts supplied by reference TRBV7-8 and TRBJ2-5, is GAGVSQSPRYKVAKRGQDVALRCDPISGHVSLFWYQQALGQGPEFLTYFQNEAQLDKSGLPSDRFFAERPEGSVSTLKIQRTQQEDSAVYLCASSLAEAGWETQYFGPGTRLLVL.

The chain joins TRBV5-1 to TRBJ1-2; D gene ambiguous. The V end was cut by 3 bases, the J end by 8 bases, with 11 bases between. Per the germline V gene, CDR1 is SGHRS and CDR2 is YFSETQ. This CDR3 has 12 residues. The CDR3 region is CASSSPGGGYTF. In DNA, the CDR3 is TGCGCCAGCAGCTCCCCAGGAGGAGGCTACACCTTC.

This clone has just one count. As DNA, the CDR3 is TGCGCCAGCCGACCTAGGACAGGGCACACAGATACGCAGTATTTT. The encoded protein is CASRPRTGHTDTQYF. The rearrangement joins TRBV5-1 to TRBJ2-3; 8 bases map to TRBD1. Germline trimming cut 7 bases from V and 2 bases from J; bases unmatched to any gene: 9. The CDR3 contains 15 residues. Germline V gives CDR1 SGHRS, CDR2 YFSETQ.

The chain carries TRBV18 and TRBJ1-1, with no clear D. The CDR3 sequence is 15 residues long. Germline V gene lookup returns CDR1 KGHSH and CDR2 LQKENI. Trimming removed 6 bases from V and 0 bases from J, with 14 bases in between. CDR3 sequence reads: CASSGGRGMNTEAFF. CDR3 nucleotides: TGTGCCAGCTCCGGAGGACGGGGAATGAACACTGAAGCTTTCTTT.

The gene calls are TRBV7-9 and TRBJ2-7; D not certain. The germline CDR1 and CDR2 sequences are SEHNR and FQNEAQ (reference sequence). CDR3 size: 12 residues. Between the trimmed V and J ends, which lost 5 bases and 3 bases, there was a span of 8 bases. This chain's CDR3 is CASSATSYEQYV. CDR3 nucleotides: TGTGCCAGCAGCGCAACAAGCTACGAGCAGTACGTC.

This clone was observed a single time. V gene TRBV19 combines with J gene TRBJ1-1; 8 positions match TRBD1. The junction had 8 bases not matched to a gene; V was cut back by 4 bases and J by 4 bases. The length of the CDR3 is 15 residues. CDR1 and CDR2 from the germline V gene are LNHDA and SQIVND (reference sequence). CDR3 sequence: CASSNQGAPGTEAFF. The CDR3 nucleotides read TGTGCCAGTAGTAATCAGGGGGCGCCGGGCACTGAAGCTTTCTTT.